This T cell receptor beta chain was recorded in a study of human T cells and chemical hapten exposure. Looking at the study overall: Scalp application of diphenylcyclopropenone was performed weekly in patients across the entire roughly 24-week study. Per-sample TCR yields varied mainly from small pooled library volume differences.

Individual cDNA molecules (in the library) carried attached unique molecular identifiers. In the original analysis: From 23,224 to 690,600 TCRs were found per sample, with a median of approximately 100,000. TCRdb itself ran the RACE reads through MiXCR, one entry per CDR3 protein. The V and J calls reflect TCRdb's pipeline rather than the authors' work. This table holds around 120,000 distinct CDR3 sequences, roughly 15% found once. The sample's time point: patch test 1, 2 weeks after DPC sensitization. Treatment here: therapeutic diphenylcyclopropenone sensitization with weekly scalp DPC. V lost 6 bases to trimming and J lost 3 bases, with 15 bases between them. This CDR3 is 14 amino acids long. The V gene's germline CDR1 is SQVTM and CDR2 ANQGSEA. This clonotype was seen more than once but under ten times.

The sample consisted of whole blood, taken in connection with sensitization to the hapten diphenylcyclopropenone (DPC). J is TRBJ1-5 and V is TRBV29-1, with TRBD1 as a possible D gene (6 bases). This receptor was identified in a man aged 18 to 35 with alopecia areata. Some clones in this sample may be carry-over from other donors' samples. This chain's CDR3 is CSVRRAGDNQPQHF. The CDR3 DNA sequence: TGCAGCGTGCGCCGGGCAGGGGACAATCAGCCCCAGCATTTT.